Below, 10 T cell receptor beta chains from the same sample are listed, as sequenced in a study of T-cell reconstitution after alpha-beta-depleted transplantation in children. During its preparation, the TCRbeta library received unique molecular identifiers. Via MiXCR, TCRdb re-called the PCR reads, giving one row per CDR3 protein. This table has about 310,000 distinct CDR3 sequences, 23% appearing once. This material consisted of PBMCs, mostly from graft donor cells, taken 180 days after TCRalphabeta/CD19-depleted stem cell transplant. The receptor set was obtained from a male patient between 5 and 17 years old who had a stem cell transplant for acute lymphoblastic leukemia, so the T cells may come from the graft donor.

This clonotype was counted between two and nine times. This chain uses TRBV19 with TRBJ2-7, with TRBD1 identical over 10 bases. The V and J ends lost 6 bases and 3 bases, in that order; junction bases with no gene match: 8. CDR1 LNHDA and CDR2 SQIVND come from the germline V gene (reference sequence). The CDR3 contains 15 residues. This CDR3 is CASSWGQGLNYEQYF. The DNA of the CDR3 is TGTGCCAGTAGCTGGGGACAGGGGCTTAACTACGAGCAGTACTTC. The variable domain in full, completed from reference TRBV19 and TRBJ2-7, reads DGGITQSPKYLFRKEGQNVTLSCEQNLNHDAMYWYRQDPGQGLRLIYYSQIVNDFQKGDIAEGYSVSREKKESFPLTVTSAQKNPTAFYLCASSWGQGLNYEQYFGPGTRLTVT.

This clonotype has just a few counts. The CDR3 protein is CASSTPRQGYSNQPQHF. The DNA for the CDR3 is TGTGCCAGCAGTACGCCACGACAGGGGTATAGCAATCAGCCCCAGCATTTT. The rearrangement uses TRBV12-3 or TRBV12-4 and TRBJ1-5; 8 nucleotides align to TRBD1. The CDR3 covers 17 residues. V lost 5 bases, J lost 0 bases, and 9 bases stayed unmatched.

This chain joins TRBV20-1 and TRBJ2-7; either TRBD1 or TRBD2 may fit D (5 bases each). Trimming removed 6 bases at V and 0 bases at J, with 9 bases between. The CDR3 is made up of 12 amino acids. Germline V gene data show CDR1 as DFQATT and CDR2 as SNEGSKA (reference sequence). CDR3 DNA: TGCAGTGCCTGGGACGACTCCTACGAGCAGTACTTC. This codes for CSAWDDSYEQYF.

This clonotype was detected a few times. The V and J genes are TRBV27 and TRBJ2-1; a weak D match, TRBD2 (5 bases). Trimming shortened V by 4 bases and J by 7 bases, and 17 bases separated the two germline ends. Germline CDR1 MNHEY, CDR2 SMNVEV (reference sequence). The CDR3 is made up of 15 amino acids. This CDR3 reads CASSSPLESRNEQFF. The CDR3 bases are TGTGCCAGCAGTTCTCCACTAGAATCGCGGAATGAGCAGTTCTTC.

This clonotype was picked up a small number of times. The chain is built from TRBV5-1 and TRBJ2-3; 9 nucleotides agree with TRBD1. V shed 5 bases and J 12 bases; nucleotides not matched to a gene: 10. The CDR3 is 13 amino acids. Per the germline V gene, CDR1 is SGHRS and CDR2 is YFSETQ. DNA of the CDR3: TGCGCCAGCAGTCAATCCCCGGACAGGGGACAGTATTTT. This encodes CASSQSPDRGQYF. The full variable domain, completed using reference TRBV5-1 and TRBJ2-3, is KAGVTQTPRYLIKTRGQQVTLSCSPISGHRSVSWYQQTPGQGLQFLFEYFSETQRNKGNFPGRFSGRQFSNSRSEMNVSTLELGDSALYLCASSQSPDRGQYFGPGTRLTVL.

The V gene is TRBV4-2, the J gene TRBJ2-1; TRBD2 matches 8 bases. Germline V gives CDR1 LGHNA, CDR2 YNFKEQ. The CDR3 length is 16 residues. Unmatched junction bases numbered 7, after V lost 2 bases and J lost 4 bases. The CDR3, as DNA: TGTGCCAGCAGCCAACCTAAGACTAGCGCGTACAATGAGCAGTTCTTC. This encodes CASSQPKTSAYNEQFF.

There are a few counts of this clonotype. The rearrangement uses TRBV20-1 and TRBJ1-1; 7 bases are a match to TRBD1. The length of the CDR3 is 13 residues. Trimming took 6 bases from V and 3 from J; bases not matched to a gene: 7. Germline V lookup: CDR1 DFQATT, CDR2 SNEGSKA (reference sequence). In nucleotides, the CDR3 is TGCAGTGCGCGGAAGCAGGGGGACACTGAAGCTTTCTTT. Its translation is CSARKQGDTEAFF.

V gene TRBV18 combines with J gene TRBJ2-1, with 11 bases lining up with TRBD2. This CDR3 comprises 17 residues. V was pared by 4 bases and J by 2 bases, with 7 bases of the junction left unmatched. Germline values: CDR1 KGHSH, CDR2 LQKENI. CDR3 sequence reads: CASSLGTSGGPYNEQFF. CDR3 in DNA: TGTGCCAGCTCACTGGGGACTAGCGGAGGTCCCTACAATGAGCAGTTCTTC.

The rearrangement links TRBV20-1 to TRBJ2-7, with 7 nucleotides matching TRBD2. CDR1 and CDR2 from the germline V gene are DFQATT and SNEGSKA (reference sequence). V dropped 5 bases and J dropped 2; count of bases not matched to a gene: 6. CDR3 size: 13 residues. The CDR3 is CSASGLGTYEQYF. DNA of the CDR3: TGCAGTGCTTCCGGACTAGGGACCTACGAGCAGTACTTC.

The V gene is TRBV6-1, the J gene TRBJ2-3, with 7 positions matching TRBD2. V shed 2 bases and J 6 bases; nucleotides not matched to a gene: 8. The CDR3 is made up of 15 amino acids. Per the germline V gene, CDR1 is MNHNS and CDR2 is SASEGT. CDR3 region: CASSERPGLSDTQYF. In DNA form, the CDR3 reads TGTGCCAGCAGTGAACGTCCGGGACTATCGGATACGCAGTATTTT.